This T cell receptor (beta chain) originates from a study of blood T cell repertoires in COVID-19. Sequencing was performed with immunoSEQ multiplex PCR; in TCRdb, only in-frame clones are kept and a portion is missing. The table includes nearly 200,000 clones, 84% detected once. The V gene lost 3 bases and the J gene lost 6 bases, with 15 bases spanning the gap. CDR3 length equals 15 residues. CDR1 and CDR2 from the germline V gene are MNHEY and SMNVEV (reference sequence). The V call is TRBV27, the J call TRBJ2-1; D may be TRBD1 (5 bases). The TCR comes from a woman between 70 and 85 years old with active or convalescent COVID-19. Sequenced material: peripheral blood. The CDR3 sequence is CASSFRPAQGNEQFF. The CDR3 DNA follows: TGTGCCAGCAGTTTTAGGCCAGCTCAGGGCAATGAGCAGTTCTTC.